This T cell receptor (beta chain) is drawn from a study of blood T cell repertoires in COVID-19. Germline CDR1 is LGHDT and CDR2 is YNNKEL (reference sequence). Trimming cost V 3 bases and J 6 bases, with 21 bases left between them. The CDR3 runs to 16 residues. Living in roughly 25 US areas, the participants were between about 18 and 100 years of age. Cohort 3 donors were reported recovered after two negative PCRs, clearance, or symptom resolution. Original analysis: Estimated nucleated cell counts came from reference gene primer amplification. The method was immunoSEQ multiplex PCR; TCRdb's version includes in-frame clones alone and lacks a portion of them. The DNA gave D and trimming, while V, J and clone size come from that table. The sample includes around 450,000 clones, less than 95% seen only once; the top ten take about 0.63%.

V and J are TRBV3-1 (or the pseudogene TRBV3-2) and TRBJ2-7; D is perhaps TRBD2 (5 bases). The TCR originated in a man in his late teens or twenties who had recovered from COVID-19. The sample was PBMCs or T cells enriched from blood (not recorded which). The CDR3 loop is CASSHSRAEVPLEQYF. The CDR3 nucleotides read TGTGCCAGCAGCCACTCTCGCGCGGAGGTCCCCCTCGAGCAGTACTTC.